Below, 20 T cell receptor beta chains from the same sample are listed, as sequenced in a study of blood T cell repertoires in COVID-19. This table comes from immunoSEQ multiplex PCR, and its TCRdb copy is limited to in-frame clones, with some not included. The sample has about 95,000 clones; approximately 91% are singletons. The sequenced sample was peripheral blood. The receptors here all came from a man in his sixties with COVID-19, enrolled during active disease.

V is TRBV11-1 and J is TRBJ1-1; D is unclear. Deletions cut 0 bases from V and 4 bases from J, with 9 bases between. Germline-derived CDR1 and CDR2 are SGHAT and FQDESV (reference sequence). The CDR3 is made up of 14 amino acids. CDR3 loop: CASSLALPGTEAFF. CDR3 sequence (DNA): TGTGCCAGCAGCTTAGCGCTACCAGGCACTGAAGCTTTCTTT. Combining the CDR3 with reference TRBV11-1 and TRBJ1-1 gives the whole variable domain EAEVAQSPRYKITEKSQAVAFWCDPISGHATLYWYRQILGQGPELLVQFQDESVVDDSQLPKDRFSAERLKGVDSTLKIQPAELGDSAMYLCASSLALPGTEAFFGQGTRLTVV.

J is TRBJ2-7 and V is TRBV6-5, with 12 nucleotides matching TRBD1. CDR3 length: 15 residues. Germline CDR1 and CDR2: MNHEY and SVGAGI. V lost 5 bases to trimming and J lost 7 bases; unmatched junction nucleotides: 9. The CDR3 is CASSRPGQGANEQYF. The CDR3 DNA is TGTGCCAGCAGTCGACCGGGACAGGGGGCTAATGAGCAGTACTTC.

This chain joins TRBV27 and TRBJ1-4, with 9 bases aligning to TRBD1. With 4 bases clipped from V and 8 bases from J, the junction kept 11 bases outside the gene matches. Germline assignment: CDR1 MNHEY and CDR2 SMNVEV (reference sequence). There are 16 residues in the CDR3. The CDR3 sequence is CASSYDRTGAGEKLFF. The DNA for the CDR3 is TGTGCCAGCAGTTACGACCGGACAGGGGCTGGAGAAAAACTGTTTTTT.

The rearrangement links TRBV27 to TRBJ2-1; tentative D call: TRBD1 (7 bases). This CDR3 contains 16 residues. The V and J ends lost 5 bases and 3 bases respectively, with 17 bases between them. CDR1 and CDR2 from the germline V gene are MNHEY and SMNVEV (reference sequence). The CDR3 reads CASSHGEQGGYNEQFF. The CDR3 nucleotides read TGTGCCAGCAGTCACGGTGAGCAGGGGGGCTACAATGAGCAGTTCTTC.

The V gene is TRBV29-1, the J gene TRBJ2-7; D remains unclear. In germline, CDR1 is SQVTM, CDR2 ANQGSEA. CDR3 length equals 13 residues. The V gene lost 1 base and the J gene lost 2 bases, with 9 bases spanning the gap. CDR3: CSVEVSSAYEQYF. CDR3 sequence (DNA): TGCAGCGTTGAAGTTTCGAGTGCCTACGAGCAGTACTTC.

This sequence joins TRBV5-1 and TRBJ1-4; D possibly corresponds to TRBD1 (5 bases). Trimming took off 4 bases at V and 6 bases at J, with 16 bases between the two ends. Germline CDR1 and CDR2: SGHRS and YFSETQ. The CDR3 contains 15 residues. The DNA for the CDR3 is TGCGCCAGCAGCCCCCAGCGGGGGGTAGATGAAAAACTGTTTTTT. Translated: CASSPQRGVDEKLFF.

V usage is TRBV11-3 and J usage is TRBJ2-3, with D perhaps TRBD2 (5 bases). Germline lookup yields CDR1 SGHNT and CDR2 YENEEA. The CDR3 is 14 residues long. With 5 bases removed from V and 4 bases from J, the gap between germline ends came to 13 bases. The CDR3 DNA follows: TGTGCCAGCAGCCGCACGGAGGAGGCAGATACGCAGTATTTT. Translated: CASSRTEEADTQYF.

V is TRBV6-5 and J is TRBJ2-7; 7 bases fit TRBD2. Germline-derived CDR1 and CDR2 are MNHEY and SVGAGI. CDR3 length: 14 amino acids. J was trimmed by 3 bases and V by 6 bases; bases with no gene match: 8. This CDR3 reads CASRGRGGIYEQYF. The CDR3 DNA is TGTGCCAGCAGGGGGAGGGGCGGGATCTACGAGCAGTACTTC.

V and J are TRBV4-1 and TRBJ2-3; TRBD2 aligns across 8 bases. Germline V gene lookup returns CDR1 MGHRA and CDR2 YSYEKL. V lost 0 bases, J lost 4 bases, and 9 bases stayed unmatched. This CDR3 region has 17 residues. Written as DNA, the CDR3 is TGCGCCAGCAGCCAAGAATGGGCGGGGGGTATCCCAGATACGCAGTATTTT. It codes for CASSQEWAGGIPDTQYF.

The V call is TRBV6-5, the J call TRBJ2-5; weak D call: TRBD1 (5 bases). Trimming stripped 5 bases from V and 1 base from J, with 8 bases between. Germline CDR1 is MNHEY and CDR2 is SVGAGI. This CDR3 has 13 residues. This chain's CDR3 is CASSQGSQETQYF. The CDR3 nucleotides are TGTGCCAGCAGTCAGGGTTCCCAAGAGACCCAGTACTTC.

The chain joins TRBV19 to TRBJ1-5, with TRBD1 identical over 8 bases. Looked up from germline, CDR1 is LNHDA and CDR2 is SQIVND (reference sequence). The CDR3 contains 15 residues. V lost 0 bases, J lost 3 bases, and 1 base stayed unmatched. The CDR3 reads CASSIEGQDNQPQHF. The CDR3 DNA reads TGTGCCAGTAGTATAGAGGGACAGGACAATCAGCCCCAGCATTTT.

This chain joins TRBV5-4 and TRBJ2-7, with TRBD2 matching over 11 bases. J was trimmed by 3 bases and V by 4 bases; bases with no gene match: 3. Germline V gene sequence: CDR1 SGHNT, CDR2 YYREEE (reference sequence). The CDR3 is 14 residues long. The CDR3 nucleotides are TGTGCCAGCAGCCCGGGACTAGCGGTCTACGAGCAGTACTTC. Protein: CASSPGLAVYEQYF.

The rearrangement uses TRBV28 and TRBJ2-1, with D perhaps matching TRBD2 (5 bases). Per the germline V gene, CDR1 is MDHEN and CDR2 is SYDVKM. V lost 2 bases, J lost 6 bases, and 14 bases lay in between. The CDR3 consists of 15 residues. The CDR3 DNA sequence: TGTGCCAGCAGTTTAAGGACTCCCCTCGGCAATGAGCAGTTCTTC. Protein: CASSLRTPLGNEQFF.

The CDR3: CASSQDRDSNYGYTF. In nucleotides, the CDR3 is TGTGCCAGCAGCCAAGATCGGGACAGCAACTATGGCTACACCTTC. The J gene is TRBJ1-2, the V gene TRBV3-1 (or the pseudogene TRBV3-2); 7 positions match TRBD1. CDR1 and CDR2 (germline): LGHDT, YNNKEL (reference sequence). V shed 0 bases and J 2 bases; nucleotides not matched to a gene: 3. This CDR3 is built from 15 residues.

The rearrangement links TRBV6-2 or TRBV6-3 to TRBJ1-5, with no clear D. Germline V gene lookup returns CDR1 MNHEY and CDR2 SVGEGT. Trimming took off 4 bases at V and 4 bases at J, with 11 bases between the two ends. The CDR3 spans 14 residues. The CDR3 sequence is CASSSGSYNQPQHF. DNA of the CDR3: TGTGCCAGCAGTTCGGGGTCATATAATCAGCCCCAGCATTTT.

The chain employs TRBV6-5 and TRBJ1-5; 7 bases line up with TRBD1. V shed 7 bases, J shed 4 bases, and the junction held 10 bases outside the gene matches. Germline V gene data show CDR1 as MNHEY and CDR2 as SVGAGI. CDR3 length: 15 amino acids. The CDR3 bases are TGTGCCAGCAAAACCGGGACAGAGACTAATCAGCCCCAGCATTTT. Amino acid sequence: CASKTGTETNQPQHF.

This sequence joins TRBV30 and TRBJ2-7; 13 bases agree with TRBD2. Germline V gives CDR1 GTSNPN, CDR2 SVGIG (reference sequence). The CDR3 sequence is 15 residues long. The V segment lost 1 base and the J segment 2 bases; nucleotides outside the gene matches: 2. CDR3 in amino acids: CAWSGGTSGAYEQYF. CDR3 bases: TGTGCCTGGAGTGGGGGGACTAGCGGGGCCTACGAGCAGTACTTC.

DNA of the CDR3: TGTGCCAGTGGGGACACGGGATATCAGCCCCAGCATTTT. Protein product: CASGDTGYQPQHF. The chain employs TRBV6-4 and TRBJ1-5; possibly TRBD1 for D (6 bases). The CDR3 covers 13 residues. The germline gives CDR1 MRHNA, CDR2 SNTAGT. The V end lost 9 bases, the J end lost 5 bases, and 14 bases lay between the germline ends.

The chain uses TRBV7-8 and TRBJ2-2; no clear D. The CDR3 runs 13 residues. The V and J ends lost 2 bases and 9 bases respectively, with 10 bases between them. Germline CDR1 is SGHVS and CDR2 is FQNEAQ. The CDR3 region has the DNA TGTGCCAGCAGCTTAAGCCGTAACTGGGAGCTGTTTTTT. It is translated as CASSLSRNWELFF.

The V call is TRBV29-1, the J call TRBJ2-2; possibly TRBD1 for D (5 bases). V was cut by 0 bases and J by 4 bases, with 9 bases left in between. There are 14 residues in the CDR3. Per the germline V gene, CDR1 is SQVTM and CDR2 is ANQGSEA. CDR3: CSVEDSRATGELFF. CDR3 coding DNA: TGCAGCGTTGAAGATAGCAGGGCCACCGGGGAGCTGTTTTTT.